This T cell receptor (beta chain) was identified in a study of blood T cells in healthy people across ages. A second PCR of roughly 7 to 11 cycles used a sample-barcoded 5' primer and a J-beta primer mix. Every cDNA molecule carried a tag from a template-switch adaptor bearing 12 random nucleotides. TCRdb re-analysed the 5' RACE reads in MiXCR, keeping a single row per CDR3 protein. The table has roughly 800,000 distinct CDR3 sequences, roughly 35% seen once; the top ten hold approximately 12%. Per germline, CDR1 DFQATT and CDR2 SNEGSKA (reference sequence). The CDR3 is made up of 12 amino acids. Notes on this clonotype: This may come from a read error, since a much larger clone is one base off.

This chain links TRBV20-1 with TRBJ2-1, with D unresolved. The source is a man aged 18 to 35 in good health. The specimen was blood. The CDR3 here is CSAPPANNERFF. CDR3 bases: TGCAGTGCCCCTCCAGCTAACAATGAGCGGTTCTTC.